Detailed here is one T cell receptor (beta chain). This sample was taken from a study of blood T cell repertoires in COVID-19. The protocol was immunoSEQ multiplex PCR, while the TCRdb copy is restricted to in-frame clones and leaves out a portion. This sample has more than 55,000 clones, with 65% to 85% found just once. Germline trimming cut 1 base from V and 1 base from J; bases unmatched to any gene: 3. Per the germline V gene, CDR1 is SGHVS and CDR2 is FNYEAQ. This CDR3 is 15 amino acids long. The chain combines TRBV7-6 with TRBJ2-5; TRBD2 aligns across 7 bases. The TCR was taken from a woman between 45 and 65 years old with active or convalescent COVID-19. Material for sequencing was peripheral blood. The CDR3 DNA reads TGTGCCAGCAGCTTAGTGGGAGGGCGCCAAGAGACCCAGTACTTC. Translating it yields CASSLVGGRQETQYF.